The 27 T cell receptor beta chains listed next were all sequenced from one sample in a study of identical twins. One entry per CDR3 protein, called by TCRdb with MiXCR from the 5' RACE reads. This table holds just over 500,000 distinct CDR3 sequences, roughly a fifth found once. These sequences were also reported in another study, on T cells expressing NK-cell markers.

Material: CD4+ T cells sorted from blood. The receptor source for this set is a woman younger than 35 in good health.

This clonotype showed up many times. V and J are TRBV12-3 or TRBV12-4 and TRBJ2-1; 8 bases align to TRBD2. The V segment lost 3 bases and the J segment 9 bases; nucleotides outside the gene matches: 16. This CDR3 has 17 amino acids. CDR3 sequence (DNA): TGTGCCAGCAGTTTTTCTCGGCTAGCGGGCCACACAGCTGAGCAGTTCTTC. Encoded protein: CASSFSRLAGHTAEQFF.

The table lists this clonotype with a few counts. The chain joins TRBV5-6 to TRBJ1-2, with 9 bases that match TRBD1. The CDR3 runs to 17 residues. Germline V gene lookup returns CDR1 SGHDT and CDR2 YYEEEE. V shed 2 bases, J shed 1 base, and the junction held 9 bases outside the gene matches. In DNA, the CDR3 is TGTGCCAGCAGCTTTTTCTTTCGGACAGGGGATAACTATGGCTACACCTTC. Translating gives CASSFFFRTGDNYGYTF.

This clonotype has only a few counts. The chain recombines TRBV6-5 with TRBJ2-5, with 12 bases that match TRBD2. Germline V gene lookup returns CDR1 MNHEY and CDR2 SVGAGI. V trimming: 6 bases; J trimming: 4 bases; junction bases outside the gene matches: 6. The CDR3 has 15 amino acids. Here the CDR3 DNA reads TGTGCCAGCAGATTACTAGCGGGGGGCCCAGAGACCCAGTACTTC. Translated: CASRLLAGGPETQYF.

The chain is built from TRBV12-3 or TRBV12-4 and TRBJ2-2; D is unclear. The CDR3 runs 12 residues. The V end lost 7 bases, the J end lost 6 bases, and 9 bases lay between the germline ends. The CDR3 DNA reads as TGTGCCAGCACCCCATACGCCGGGGAGCTGTTTTTT. It is translated as CASTPYAGELFF.

This clonotype has just a few counts. V usage is TRBV20-1 and J usage is TRBJ2-7; the D gene is possibly TRBD2 (7 bases). The CDR3 is 17 residues long. Germline V gene data show CDR1 as DFQATT and CDR2 as SNEGSKA (reference sequence). Trimming removed 0 bases at V and 2 bases at J, with 20 bases between. CDR3 region: CSARDRGGPRPTYEQYF. The CDR3 bases are TGCAGTGCTAGAGATAGGGGGGGACCCCGACCAACCTACGAGCAGTACTTC.

The rearrangement uses TRBV19 and TRBJ1-3; 7 bases match TRBD1. Germline lookup yields CDR1 LNHDA and CDR2 SQIVND (reference sequence). This CDR3 region has 15 residues. Trimming cost V 6 bases and J 2 bases; bases outside gene matches: 7. The CDR3 DNA reads as TGTGCCAGTAGGTCGACAGGGACGGCTGGAAACACCATATATTTT. Its protein is CASRSTGTAGNTIYF. The full variable domain, completed using reference TRBV19 and TRBJ1-3, is DGGITQSPKYLFRKEGQNVTLSCEQNLNHDAMYWYRQDPGQGLRLIYYSQIVNDFQKGDIAEGYSVSREKKESFPLTVTSAQKNPTAFYLCASRSTGTAGNTIYFGEGSWLTVV.

The chain uses TRBV7-2 and TRBJ2-1; 10 nucleotides line up with TRBD1. The germline V gene encodes CDR1 SGHTA and CDR2 FQGNSA. V gave up 8 bases and J gave up 9 bases; unmatched junction bases: 7. The CDR3 totals 13 residues. For the CDR3, the DNA is TGTGCCAGCGGAAGACAGGGGGCGGGTGAGCAGTTCTTC. Residues: CASGRQGAGEQFF.

This clonotype has a count of ten or more. CDR3 nucleotides: TGTGCCAGCAGCCAGACAGGGAAGACACAAGAGACCCAGTACTTC. This translates into CASSQTGKTQETQYF. The rearrangement uses TRBV7-9 and TRBJ2-5, with TRBD1 identical over 7 bases. This CDR3 spans 15 amino acids. V was clipped by 5 bases and J by 2 bases; unmatched bases: 8. Germline CDR1 reads SEHNR; CDR2 reads FQNEAQ (reference sequence).

The chain combines TRBV6-1 with TRBJ2-2, with 8 bases aligning to TRBD2. The germline V gene encodes CDR1 MNHNS and CDR2 SASEGT. The CDR3 spans 16 residues. Trimming at V came to 9 bases and at J to 5 bases, leaving 14 bases not matched to a gene. The CDR3 nucleotides read TGTGCCAGGATGGGGCGGGGGGCCTTTCAGACCGGGGAGCTGTTTTTT. Translation: CARMGRGAFQTGELFF.

This clonotype was seen a handful of times. Relative to the germline gene, one junction end is altered; a read error may explain this. CDR3 amino acids: CASSRGGERFF. DNA of the CDR3: TGTGCCAGCAGCCGGGGCGGGGAGCGGTTCTTC. The gene calls are TRBV4-2 and TRBJ2-1; D possibly corresponds to TRBD2 (6 bases). The CDR3 runs to 11 residues. Germline CDR1 is LGHNA and CDR2 is YNFKEQ.

This clonotype came up a few times. The chain links TRBV6-1 to TRBJ2-7, with TRBD2 matching over 12 bases. CDR3 length: 15 amino acids. Germline CDR1 reads MNHNS; CDR2 reads SASEGT. Trimming removed 6 bases from V and 0 bases from J; junction bases left unmatched: 3. Here the CDR3 reads CASRRTSGASYEQYF. The CDR3 bases are TGTGCCAGCAGGCGGACTAGCGGGGCCTCCTACGAGCAGTACTTC.

The chain links TRBV6-1 to TRBJ1-6; no reliable D call. The germline V gene encodes CDR1 MNHNS and CDR2 SASEGT. Trimming left V 8 bases short and J 9 bases short, with 17 bases between. This CDR3 has 14 residues. CDR3 sequence: CASSPGGGTSPLHF. The CDR3 region has the DNA TGTGCCAGCTCCCCCGGCGGAGGTACTTCACCCCTCCACTTT.

This clonotype was detected a few times. V and J are TRBV12-3 or TRBV12-4 and TRBJ1-4; TRBD1 aligns across 7 bases. The CDR3 spans 15 residues. With 2 bases clipped from V and 4 bases from J, the junction kept 4 bases outside the gene matches. CDR3 loop: CASSLYRDSNEKLFF. CDR3 coding DNA: TGTGCCAGCAGTTTATATCGGGACAGTAATGAAAAACTGTTTTTT.

The chain uses TRBV18 and TRBJ1-2; 7 positions match TRBD1. The CDR3 sequence is 13 residues long. The germline V gene has CDR1 KGHSH and CDR2 LQKENI. J lost 8 bases, V lost 3 bases, and 6 bases had no gene match. CDR3 sequence (DNA): TGTGCCAGCTCACCTGACAGGGCAGACGGCTACACCTTC. Its protein is CASSPDRADGYTF.

The V and J genes are TRBV6-1 and TRBJ2-4; D is undetermined. This CDR3 contains 16 residues. With 6 bases removed from V and 0 bases from J, the gap between germline ends came to 15 bases. Germline CDR1 is MNHNS and CDR2 is SASEGT. The CDR3 spells CASSPLLLLAKNIQYF. CDR3 DNA: TGTGCCAGCAGCCCGCTTTTGTTGCTAGCCAAAAACATTCAGTACTTC.

The chain carries TRBV29-1 and TRBJ2-5; 7 bases are a match to TRBD1. Per germline, CDR1 SQVTM and CDR2 ANQGSEA. V shed 4 bases, J shed 5 bases, and the junction held 7 bases outside the gene matches. This CDR3 region has 13 residues. The DNA for the CDR3 is TGCAGCGTTGGCTCGGGCAGGGGGGAGACCCAGTACTTC. Translated: CSVGSGRGETQYF.

In this sample, this clonotype turned up a few times. J is TRBJ2-1 and V is TRBV20-1; TRBD2 matches 10 bases. The CDR3 spans 15 residues. V trimming: 5 bases; J trimming: 10 bases; junction bases outside the gene matches: 14. CDR1 is DFQATT and CDR2 is SNEGSKA in the germline V gene (reference sequence). CDR3 sequence (DNA): TGCAGTGCTCGTTCTCAGACTAGCGGGCGATGGGAGCAGTTCTTC. The encoded protein is CSARSQTSGRWEQFF.

This clonotype has a handful of counts. The chain joins TRBV20-1 to TRBJ2-3; D unclear. CDR1 is DFQATT and CDR2 is SNEGSKA in the germline V gene (reference sequence). The length of the CDR3 is 13 residues. V was pared by 6 bases and J by 4 bases, with 14 bases between. The CDR3 sequence is CSALNRPPDTQYF. The DNA for the CDR3 is TGCAGTGCCCTGAACCGGCCTCCAGATACGCAGTATTTT.

The chain links TRBV10-3 to TRBJ2-5; TRBD1 agrees at 12 bases. J was trimmed by 2 bases and V by 8 bases; bases with no gene match: 12. The CDR3 has 17 residues. Germline V gives CDR1 ENHRY, CDR2 SYGVKD. The CDR3 sequence is CAIGGTGGEGGQETQYF. As DNA, the CDR3 is TGTGCCATCGGTGGGACAGGGGGCGAAGGGGGTCAAGAGACCCAGTACTTC.

This clonotype was seen repeatedly, ten times or more. The chain uses TRBV15 and TRBJ2-7, with D possibly being TRBD2 (6 bases). CDR3 size: 15 residues. Germline V gene sequence: CDR1 LNHNV, CDR2 YYDKDF (reference sequence). The V and J ends lost 3 bases and 2 bases respectively, with 14 bases between them. The CDR3 nucleotides are TGTGCCACCAGCAGGGAGGGTGGCCCTACCTACGAGCAGTACTTC. Amino acids: CATSREGGPTYEQYF.

The V and J genes are TRBV5-1 and TRBJ2-7, with TRBD2 matching 10 bases. CDR3 length equals 16 residues. In germline, CDR1 is SGHRS, CDR2 YFSETQ. Unmatched junction bases numbered 6, after V lost 0 bases and J lost 3 bases. DNA for the CDR3: TGCGCCAGCAGCTTGGCTGGGGGGACTAGCGTCTACGAGCAGTACTTC. Residues: CASSLAGGTSVYEQYF.

This clonotype was detected only a few times. This chain links TRBV20-1 with TRBJ2-3; 11 bases line up with TRBD2. This CDR3 contains 16 residues. With V trimmed by 6 bases and J by 2 bases, 10 bases remained unmatched. Germline V gene data show CDR1 as DFQATT and CDR2 as SNEGSKA (reference sequence). CDR3 DNA sequence: TGCAGTGCCCACCCCACTAGCGGGGGCTTCACAGATACGCAGTATTTT. It translates to CSAHPTSGGFTDTQYF.

The rearrangement uses TRBV4-2 and TRBJ1-4; weak D call: TRBD1 (5 bases). Trimming left V 4 bases short and J 5 bases short, with 17 bases between. Germline values: CDR1 LGHNA, CDR2 YNFKEQ. CDR3 size: 16 residues. This CDR3 is CASSPNSGTGNEKLFF. The CDR3 DNA is TGTGCCAGCAGCCCAAATTCCGGGACGGGGAATGAAAAACTGTTTTTT.

This clonotype was detected only a few times. The CDR3 sequence is CSANPTGGDETQYF. In DNA, the CDR3 is TGCAGTGCTAACCCCACGGGGGGGGATGAGACCCAGTACTTC. The V gene is TRBV20-1, the J gene TRBJ2-5; TRBD2 matches at 8 bases. The junction had 9 bases not matched to a gene; V was cut back by 4 bases and J by 5 bases. From germline, CDR1 is DFQATT and CDR2 SNEGSKA (reference sequence). CDR3 length: 14 residues.

DNA of the CDR3: TGTGCCACCCCCCGGACAGGTCAACACACTGAAGCTTTCTTT. It is translated as CATPRTGQHTEAFF. This chain links TRBV24-1 with TRBJ1-1; TRBD1 aligns across 7 bases. Germline lookup yields CDR1 KGHDR and CDR2 SFDVKD. V dropped 9 bases and J dropped 3; count of bases not matched to a gene: 9. This CDR3 has 14 amino acids.

V usage is TRBV9 and J usage is TRBJ2-7; TRBD1 matches 12 bases. Germline CDR1 is SGDLS and CDR2 is YYNGEE. The CDR3 totals 15 residues. Trimming took 0 bases from V and 5 from J; bases not matched to a gene: 3. CDR3 loop: CASSVEGTGGDEQYF. The DNA of the CDR3 is TGTGCCAGCAGCGTAGAAGGGACAGGGGGCGACGAGCAGTACTTC. Full variable domain (rest looked up from reference TRBV9 and TRBJ2-7): DSGVTQTPKHLITATGQRVTLRCSPRSGDLSVYWYQQSLDQGLQFLIQYYNGEERAKGNILERFSAQQFPDLHSELNLSSLELGDSALYFCASSVEGTGGDEQYFGPGTRLTVT.

The chain uses TRBV7-9 and TRBJ2-7; unclear D gene. This CDR3 has 13 residues. The germline gives CDR1 SEHNR, CDR2 FQNEAQ (reference sequence). Between the trimmed V and J ends, which lost 3 bases and 6 bases, there was a span of 12 bases. This CDR3 reads CASSFATWGEQYF. Written as DNA, the CDR3 is TGTGCCAGCAGCTTTGCAACCTGGGGCGAGCAGTACTTC.